This T cell receptor (beta chain) is drawn from a study of cytomegalovirus exposure and HLA in healthy donors. For the study at large: Tens of millions of unique TCRs from HLA-typed donors were held in an early release of data.

The CDR3 length is 13 residues. Trimming cost V 6 bases and J 7 bases; bases outside gene matches: 5. Germline CDR1 and CDR2: MNHEY and SVGAGI. Turning to this clone: Its antigen is unknown.

The primer mix had 60 Vbeta and 13 Jbeta primers. Profiled with immunoSEQ multiplex PCR; TCRdb holds only in-frame clones, not every one. The repertoire holds around 140,000 clones, with roughly four fifths as singletons. Overall study results and limits: A previous analysis found most TCR beta V segments productive roughly 87% or roughly 30% of the time. Most TCR sequences showed up rarely, but some public TCRs showed up in many donors.

The receptor's source is a woman aged 50 to 60 in good health and CMV-seropositive. This chain joins TRBV6-5 and TRBJ1-5; TRBD1 matches at 8 bases. Sequenced sample: PBMCs. As DNA, the CDR3 is TGTGCCAGCAGGGGGACAGGAGCACAGCCCCAGCATTTT. Residues: CASRGTGAQPQHF.